The source of this TCR beta chain is a study of blood T cell repertoires in COVID-19. Study-wide context: T cells, B-cell-depleted T cells, or PBMCs provided the cDNA or gDNA that served as material.

Profiling relied on immunoSEQ multiplex PCR, and the TCRdb table lists in-frame clones only, not all of them. Among under 70,000 clones listed, about 90% were seen once. CDR3 length: 15 amino acids. After removal of 5 bases from V and 4 bases from J, the junction contained 11 bases not matched to a gene. The germline CDR1 and CDR2 sequences are SNHLY and FYNNEI. This receptor was obtained from a woman in her sixties or seventies with active or convalescent COVID-19. The chain recombines TRBV2 with TRBJ2-7, with 7 bases lining up with TRBD1. Material for sequencing was peripheral blood. The chain's CDR3 is CASSQRPTGWYEQYF. DNA of the CDR3: TGTGCCAGCAGTCAACGACCGACAGGGTGGTACGAGCAGTACTTC.